A selection of T cell receptor beta chains follows, all from one sample in a study of cytomegalovirus exposure and HLA in healthy donors. Method: immunoSEQ multiplex PCR; TCRdb's copy keeps in-frame clones and lacks some. The sample records over 95,000 clones, about 68% being singletons. The sample taken for sequencing was PBMCs. The receptors were gathered from a woman in her thirties or forties in good health and CMV-seropositive. Each CDR3 is given with its conserved first and last residue. D genes are given only for firm matches. Part of the rows lack a size; the others show once, few, many or a class for expanded clones.

d_gene: TRBD2
v_gene: TRBV7-3
j_gene: TRBJ2-5
len: 17
abundance: few
CDR3nt: TGTGCCAGCAGCTTACAGCCGGGAGGGCCGGTCGGGGAGACCCAGTACTTC
CDR3aa: CASSLQPGGPVGETQYF

d_gene: TRBD1
v_gene: TRBV5-6
j_gene: TRBJ2-7
len: 16
abundance: NA
CDR3nt: TGTGCCAGCAGCCTGTTTGGGACAGGGGGCTTCCACGAGCAGTACTTC
CDR3aa: CASSLFGTGGFHEQYF

d_gene: NA
v_gene: TRBV5-1
j_gene: TRBJ1-4
len: 13
abundance: NA
CDR3nt: TGCGCCAGCAGTCGGGAGGATGGTGAAAAACTGTTTTTT
CDR3aa: CASSREDGEKLFF

d_gene: NA
v_gene: TRBV7-9
j_gene: TRBJ2-2
len: 12
abundance: NA
CDR3nt: TGTTCCAGCAGCCCGATACATGAGGAGCTGTTTTTT
CDR3aa: CSSSPIHEELFF

d_gene: TRBD1
v_gene: TRBV5-6
j_gene: TRBJ2-2
len: 16
abundance: NA
CDR3nt: TGTGCCAGCAGCTTAAGACAGGGGCTGAGCACCGGGGAGCTGTTTTTT
CDR3aa: CASSLRQGLSTGELFF

d_gene: NA
v_gene: TRBV11-3
j_gene: TRBJ1-1
len: 12
abundance: NA
CDR3nt: TGTGCCAGCAGCTTAGTCTCAGCTGAAGCTTTCTTT
CDR3aa: CASSLVSAEAFF

d_gene: TRBD1
v_gene: TRBV5-4
j_gene: TRBJ1-6
len: 16
abundance: NA
CDR3nt: TGTGCCAGCAGCTCTGGGGGACAGCGTTTTAATTCACCCCTCCACTTT
CDR3aa: CASSSGGQRFNSPLHF

d_gene: NA
v_gene: TRBV7-8
j_gene: TRBJ1-1
len: 14
abundance: NA
CDR3nt: TGTGCCAGCAGCTTAGCGGGGGGGGAGACTGAAGCTTTCTTT
CDR3aa: CASSLAGGETEAFF

d_gene: TRBD2
v_gene: TRBV30
j_gene: TRBJ2-7
len: 16
abundance: few
CDR3nt: TGTGCCTGGAGTTTCAGGACTAGCGGGAGTGGGTACGAGCAGTACTTC
CDR3aa: CAWSFRTSGSGYEQYF

d_gene: NA
v_gene: TRBV18
j_gene: TRBJ1-1
len: 14
abundance: NA
CDR3nt: TGTGCCAGCTCACCCTTTCCTCAGGGGACTGAAGCTTTCTTT
CDR3aa: CASSPFPQGTEAFF